Listed here are 31 T cell receptor beta chains from one sample, sequenced in a study of blood T cells in healthy people across ages. The use of a sample-barcoded 5' primer and a J-beta primer mix characterized a second PCR of about 6 to 11 cycles. One entry per CDR3 protein results from TCRdb running MiXCR on the 5' RACE reads. The sample has about 620,000 distinct CDR3 sequences; more than 20% are singletons. The specimen was blood. All receptors derive from a man between 70 and 80 years old in good health.

The chain joins TRBV20-1 to TRBJ1-4; D perhaps matches TRBD1 (6 bases). Germline CDR1 reads DFQATT; CDR2 reads SNEGSKA (reference sequence). Trimming pared 5 bases from V and 0 bases from J, leaving 10 bases between. The CDR3 extends over 14 amino acids. The CDR3 protein is CSALGTPTNEKLFF. The CDR3 region has the DNA TGCAGTGCTTTAGGGACACCAACTAATGAAAAACTGTTTTTT.

The CDR3 bases are TGCAGTGCCCAGATACCACCGGCGAACACTGAAGCTTTCTTT. This translates into CSAQIPPANTEAFF. The rearrangement joins TRBV20-1 to TRBJ1-1; D uncertain. The CDR3 is made up of 14 amino acids. Germline CDR1 DFQATT, CDR2 SNEGSKA (reference sequence). V was shortened by 6 bases and J by 1 base, with 15 bases between the two germline ends.

This clonotype has just a few counts. The chain links TRBV28 to TRBJ2-3; D gene ambiguous. The CDR3 has 16 residues. CDR1 MDHEN and CDR2 SYDVKM come from the germline V gene. V lost 6 bases to trimming and J lost 4 bases, with 20 bases between them. Here the CDR3 DNA reads TGTGCCAGCAGATCCCGGAGAGTAGCCGGCCCAGATACGCAGTATTTT. Protein product: CASRSRRVAGPDTQYF.

This clonotype was found a few times. The genes are TRBV27 and TRBJ1-1, with TRBD1 matching over 10 bases. The trim removed 0 bases at V and 10 bases at J, leaving 14 bases unmatched. This CDR3 contains 17 residues. Germline V gene lookup returns CDR1 MNHEY and CDR2 SMNVEV (reference sequence). In DNA form, the CDR3 reads TGTGCCAGCAGTTTATCGAGTGTCCCAGGGACAGGGGAAGTAGCTTTCTTT. It translates to CASSLSSVPGTGEVAFF.

V gene TRBV6-6 combines with J gene TRBJ1-2; D possibly corresponds to TRBD1 (6 bases). The CDR3 extends over 14 amino acids. Germline CDR1 is MNHNY and CDR2 is SVGAGI (reference sequence). V dropped 2 bases and J dropped 4 bases, with 11 bases sitting between them. The CDR3 DNA reads TGTGCCAGCAGTTACGATGGGGACACCTATGGCTACACCTTC. Residues: CASSYDGDTYGYTF.

This clonotype was picked up a small number of times. Sequence at one end of the junction differs from germline and may be a read error. The rearrangement links TRBV20-1 to TRBJ2-7; perhaps TRBD2 as D (5 bases). Germline V gene data show CDR1 as DFQATT and CDR2 as SNEGSKA (reference sequence). The CDR3 has 11 amino acids. The CDR3 sequence: CSASSDYEQCF. CDR3 nucleotide sequence: TGCAGTGCTAGTTCTGACTACGAGCAGTGCTTC.

The chain carries TRBV6-1 and TRBJ2-5; D perhaps matches TRBD2 (7 bases). The CDR3 has 13 amino acids. V lost 3 bases and J lost 11, with 16 bases in between. CDR1 and CDR2 (germline): MNHNS, SASEGT. CDR3: CASSDRGGAEQYF. As DNA, the CDR3 is TGTGCCAGCAGTGATCGCGGGGGCGCTGAGCAGTACTTC.

The chain couples TRBV28 to TRBJ2-4; 16 bases fit TRBD2. In germline, CDR1 is MDHEN, CDR2 SYDVKM. The CDR3 extends over 20 amino acids. After removal of 7 bases from V and 7 bases from J, the junction contained 19 bases not matched to a gene. The CDR3 is CASTRSTGTSGGGRGNIQYF. Written as DNA, the CDR3 is TGTGCCAGCACACGTTCAACCGGGACTAGCGGGGGGGGTAGGGGGAACATTCAGTACTTC. The variable domain in full, completed from reference TRBV28 and TRBJ2-4, reads DVKVTQSSRYLVKRTGEKVFLECVQDMDHENMFWYRQDPGLGLRLIYFSYDVKMKEKGDIPEGYSVSREKKERFSLILESASTNQTSMYLCASTRSTGTSGGGRGNIQYFGAGTRLSVL.

On this clonotype: In this CDR3 the conserved last residue, phenylalanine or tryptophan, is missing, so a read error is likely. The V and J genes are TRBV12-3 or TRBV12-4 and TRBJ2-3; TRBD2 aligns across 12 bases. This CDR3 region has 16 residues. V trimming: 5 bases; J trimming: 10 bases; junction bases outside the gene matches: 13. The DNA of the CDR3 is TGTGCCAGCAGTCGCACGACTAGCGGGAGAGGAAATGCGCAGTATTCT. Its protein product is CASSRTTSGRGNAQYS.

As DNA, the CDR3 is TGTGCCAGCAATCTGGACAGGGGCCGGGAAAAACTGTTTTTT. It is translated as CASNLDRGREKLFF. This chain connects TRBV2 to TRBJ1-4; 9 nucleotides align to TRBD1. Germline CDR1 SNHLY, CDR2 FYNNEI. This CDR3 is 14 amino acids long. Losses at the gene ends were 7 bases for V and 8 bases for J; bases not matched to a gene: 8.

There are a few counts of this clonotype. The chain couples TRBV10-1 to TRBJ2-5; 10 positions match TRBD2. Judging by the DNA end, TRBJ2-1 fits better; the J call may be wrong. The CDR3 is 16 amino acids. CDR1 is WNHNN and CDR2 is SYGVQD in the germline V gene (reference sequence). CDR3 loop: CASSVASGRENNEQFF. The CDR3 nucleotides are TGCGCCAGCAGTGTGGCCAGCGGGAGGGAAAACAATGAGCAGTTCTTC.

This clonotype was found a few times. V usage is TRBV7-6 and J usage is TRBJ2-5; D perhaps matches TRBD2 (5 bases). The J call is uncertain, as TRBJ2-7 better fits the DNA end. Germline V gene sequence: CDR1 SGHVS, CDR2 FNYEAQ. The CDR3 extends over 15 amino acids. The CDR3 loop reads CASSLAAGLNYEQYF. The CDR3 bases are TGTGCCAGCAGCTTAGCTGCAGGACTGAACTACGAGCAGTACTTC.

This chain joins TRBV7-9 and TRBJ2-5, with D uncertain. CDR3 length: 12 residues. The germline CDR1 and CDR2 sequences are SEHNR and FQNEAQ (reference sequence). Deletions cut 5 bases from V and 8 bases from J, with 12 bases between. CDR3 coding DNA: TGTGCCAGCAGCCCTACACCTAGAACCCAGTACTTC. Translation: CASSPTPRTQYF.

The rearrangement joins TRBV7-2 to TRBJ2-5; D gene uncertain. The J call is doubtful: the DNA matches TRBJ2-1 better. Germline CDR1 and CDR2: SGHTA and FQGNSA. The CDR3 consists of 11 residues. In DNA, the CDR3 is TGTGCCAGCAGCCCCAGGTTTGAGCAGTTCTTC. Its translation is CASSPRFEQFF.

The chain combines TRBV4-2 with TRBJ1-2; 7 bases match TRBD1. This CDR3 has 16 amino acids. Unmatched junction bases numbered 8, after V lost 0 bases and J lost 4 bases. The germline V gene encodes CDR1 LGHNA and CDR2 YNFKEQ. As DNA, the CDR3 is TGTGCCAGCAGCCAAGATGTGGAGGGGGCACTCTATGGCTACACCTTC. It specifies CASSQDVEGALYGYTF.

The chain joins TRBV29-1 to TRBJ2-1, with 8 bases fitting TRBD2. Germline lookup yields CDR1 SQVTM and CDR2 ANQGSEA. The CDR3 has 14 amino acids. The J segment lost 12 bases and the V segment lost 1 base, leaving 11 bases of the junction unmatched. The CDR3 DNA follows: TGCAGCGTTGAAGCGGGAGGGCCGGCAGTTGGGCAGTTCTTC. This translates into CSVEAGGPAVGQFF.

This clonotype was found many times. The V call is TRBV6-5, the J call TRBJ2-1; D unclear. The CDR3 runs 11 residues. Trimming pared 6 bases from V and 8 bases from J, leaving 8 bases between. Germline values: CDR1 MNHEY, CDR2 SVGAGI. CDR3 loop: CASRRFHEQFF. CDR3 nucleotides: TGTGCCAGCAGGAGGTTCCATGAGCAGTTCTTC.

This clonotype came up a few times. The V call is TRBV5-8, the J call TRBJ2-4; D call uncertain. Trimming took 2 bases from V and 8 from J, leaving 8 bases between them. This CDR3 has 12 amino acids. Germline-derived CDR1 and CDR2 are SGHTS and YDEGEE. CDR3 sequence reads: CASSLVSHIQYF. CDR3 in DNA: TGTGCCAGCAGCTTAGTTTCGCACATTCAGTACTTC.

The V call is TRBV7-3, the J call TRBJ2-5; D gene unclear. The end of the DNA is better explained by TRBJ2-1, so the J call may be wrong. The CDR3 extends over 14 amino acids. CDR1 SGHTA and CDR2 FQGTGA come from the germline V gene. The CDR3 sequence: CASSLTMLDGEQFF. The DNA of the CDR3 is TGTGCCAGCAGCTTAACAATGCTAGACGGTGAGCAGTTCTTC.

This clonotype was seen only a few times. The chain is built from TRBV5-5 and TRBJ2-5, with 12 bases fitting TRBD2. J lost 4 bases, V lost 0 bases, and 16 bases had no gene match. The V gene's germline CDR1 is SGHKS and CDR2 YYEKEE (reference sequence). This CDR3 spans 20 amino acids. CDR3 in amino acids: CASSLETSGRRRFSGETQYF. The CDR3 nucleotides are TGTGCCAGCAGCTTGGAAACTAGCGGGAGGAGAAGATTTTCAGGAGAGACCCAGTACTTC.

In this sample, this clonotype turned up many times. This rearrangement joins TRBV6-5 to TRBJ2-7, with D perhaps TRBD1 or TRBD2 (5 bases each). Germline CDR1 is MNHEY and CDR2 is SVGAGI. The CDR3 is 11 residues long. The germline V and J ends were trimmed by 2 bases and 6 bases, with 5 bases remaining between them. The CDR3 DNA is TGTGCCAGCAGTTACGGGGGCGAGCAGTACTTC. It yields the protein CASSYGGEQYF.

The rearrangement uses TRBV29-1 and TRBJ2-5, with 8 bases matching TRBD1. The germline V gene encodes CDR1 SQVTM and CDR2 ANQGSEA. V lost 6 bases, J lost 5 bases, and 5 bases stayed unmatched. The CDR3 sequence is 12 residues long. The CDR3 loop is CSVYQGAETQYF. The DNA of the CDR3 is TGCAGCGTATACCAGGGGGCGGAGACCCAGTACTTC.

In its sample, this clonotype was seen a few times. The J gene is TRBJ2-3, the V gene TRBV6-2 or TRBV6-3, with 12 positions matching TRBD2. J gave up 0 bases and V 6 bases, and 7 bases lay outside the gene matches. This CDR3 has 17 residues. Germline lookup yields CDR1 MNHEY and CDR2 SVGEGT. The CDR3 nucleotides read TGTGCCAGCAGACGACTAGCGGGAGTTACTAGCACAGATACGCAGTATTTT. Encoded protein: CASRRLAGVTSTDTQYF.

The V call is TRBV10-3, the J call TRBJ2-3, with TRBD2 as a possible D gene (5 bases). The CDR3 loop spans 14 amino acids. The V gene's germline CDR1 is ENHRY and CDR2 SYGVKD. Trimming cost V 3 bases and J 5 bases, with 12 bases left between them. As DNA, the CDR3 is TGTGCCATCAGTGATCGAGGGCCGGAAGATACGCAGTATTTT. Residues: CAISDRGPEDTQYF.

Written as DNA, the CDR3 is TGTGCCAGCAGTGAGTCAGGGGGGAAAACCAATGAGCAGTTCTTC. This sequence encodes CASSESGGKTNEQFF. V usage is TRBV2 and J usage is TRBJ2-1; a weak D match, TRBD1 (7 bases). This CDR3 is built from 15 residues. Germline assignment: CDR1 SNHLY and CDR2 FYNNEI. The ends were cut back, 3 bases at V and 6 bases at J, with 15 bases in the middle.

The rearrangement links TRBV7-8 to TRBJ2-7, with D tentatively TRBD1 (6 bases). The length of the CDR3 is 15 residues. Trimming cost V 1 base and J 3 bases, with 13 bases left between them. The germline gives CDR1 SGHVS, CDR2 FQNEAQ. In DNA form, the CDR3 reads TGTGCCAGCAGCTTAGGGCTAGGGGGTAACTACGAGCAGTACTTC. Its protein is CASSLGLGGNYEQYF.

The chain combines TRBV20-1 with TRBJ1-5, with a weak D call TRBD1 (5 bases). V was shortened by 0 bases and J by 0 bases, with 12 bases between the two germline ends. This CDR3 spans 16 amino acids. From germline, CDR1 is DFQATT and CDR2 SNEGSKA (reference sequence). The CDR3 bases are TGCAGTGCTAGAGATGCAGGGTCCGATAGCAATCAGCCCCAGCATTTT. It encodes CSARDAGSDSNQPQHF.

This clonotype has more than one count but fewer than ten. This rearrangement joins TRBV29-1 to TRBJ1-2; 9 nucleotides align to TRBD1. Germline assignment: CDR1 SQVTM and CDR2 ANQGSEA. V lost 5 bases and J lost 8; bases outside the gene matches: 15. The CDR3 runs 15 residues. CDR3 amino acids: CSVRESGQGEYGYTF. The CDR3 DNA follows: TGCAGCGTTCGGGAATCGGGACAGGGCGAATACGGCTACACCTTC.

Concerning this clonotype itself: An end of the junction does not agree with germline; a read error may underlie this. V and J are TRBV5-1 and TRBJ2-1; TRBD2 aligns across 9 bases. This CDR3 spans 15 amino acids. In germline, CDR1 is SGHRS, CDR2 YFSETQ. CDR3 protein: CASSLRAGGDNEQSF. The CDR3 bases are TGCGCCAGCAGCTTAAGAGCGGGAGGAGACAATGAGCAGTCCTTC.

The chain links TRBV30 to TRBJ1-2, with no clear D. The CDR3 covers 13 residues. V dropped 4 bases and J dropped 7 bases, with 16 bases sitting between them. Per the germline V gene, CDR1 is GTSNPN and CDR2 is SVGIG (reference sequence). DNA for the CDR3: TGTGCCTGGACTGACGGCGGATCCTCTGGCTACACCTTC. Translating gives CAWTDGGSSGYTF.

The chain recombines TRBV20-1 with TRBJ2-4; D possibly corresponds to TRBD1 (5 bases). CDR3 length equals 13 residues. V was trimmed by 6 bases and J by 0 bases, leaving 9 bases between them. CDR1 is DFQATT, CDR2 SNEGSKA, per germline (reference sequence). The chain's CDR3 is CSARQLAKNIQYF. DNA of the CDR3: TGCAGTGCCAGACAGTTAGCCAAAAACATTCAGTACTTC.